This T cell receptor beta chain came from a study of beta chain features in type 1 diabetes. At the level of the study: Summed over all samples, the examined sorted cells came to about 110 million.

This clone came up a few times. Its antigen is as yet unknown. Every isolated RNA sample was fully reverse transcribed, so sequencing captured expressed TCRB transcripts. The assay was immunoSEQ multiplex PCR, and TCRdb's table has in-frame clones only and misses some. The sample shows 500,000 to 650,000 clones, around 12% of them seen only once. V was trimmed by 6 bases and J by 5 bases, leaving 17 bases between them. Germline-derived CDR1 and CDR2 are MNHNY and SVGAGI (reference sequence). The CDR3 length is 15 residues. Findings and limits, study-wide: The naive, central memory and Treg TCRB repertoires of patients appeared to be more similar to one another than those of healthy donors. TCRB CDR3s from Type 1 diabetes patients were moderately but significantly shorter in all four CD4+ subsets.

The sequence derives from a man between 25 and 39 years old with type 1 diabetes. The sample consisted of naive CD4+ T cells from blood. The V gene is TRBV6-6, the J gene TRBJ1-5; the D gene is possibly TRBD1 (5 bases). The chain's CDR3 is CASSSGQGWDQPQHF. CDR3 nucleotides: TGTGCCAGCAGCTCAGGGCAGGGATGGGATCAGCCCCAGCATTTT.